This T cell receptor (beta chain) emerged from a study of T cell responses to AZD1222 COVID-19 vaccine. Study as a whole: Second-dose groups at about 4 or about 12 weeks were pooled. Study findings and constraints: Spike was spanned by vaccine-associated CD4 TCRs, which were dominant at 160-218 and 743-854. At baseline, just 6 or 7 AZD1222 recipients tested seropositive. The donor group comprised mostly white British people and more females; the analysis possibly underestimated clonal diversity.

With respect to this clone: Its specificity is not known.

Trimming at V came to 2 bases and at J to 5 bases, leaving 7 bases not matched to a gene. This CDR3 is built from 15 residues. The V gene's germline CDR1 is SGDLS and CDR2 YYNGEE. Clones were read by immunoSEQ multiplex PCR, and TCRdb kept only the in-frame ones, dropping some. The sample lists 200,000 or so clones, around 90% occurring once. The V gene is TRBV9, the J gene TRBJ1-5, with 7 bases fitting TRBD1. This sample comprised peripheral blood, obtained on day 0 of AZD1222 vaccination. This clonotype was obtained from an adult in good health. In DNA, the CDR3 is TGTGCCAGCAGCGTTAGTACAGGGGACGATCAGCCCCAGCATTTT. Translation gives CASSVSTGDDQPQHF. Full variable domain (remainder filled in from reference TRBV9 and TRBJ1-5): DSGVTQTPKHLITATGQRVTLRCSPRSGDLSVYWYQQSLDQGLQFLIQYYNGEERAKGNILERFSAQQFPDLHSELNLSSLELGDSALYFCASSVSTGDDQPQHFGDGTRLSIL.